This T cell receptor (beta chain) was documented in a study of technical replicates of blood from a few donors. Profiled with immunoSEQ multiplex PCR; TCRdb holds only in-frame clones, not every one. The table has about 70,000 clones, almost 98% seen once. The CDR3 is made up of 15 amino acids. The V gene end was trimmed by 4 bases and the J gene end by 6 bases; junction bases not matched to a gene: 7. Germline CDR1 and CDR2: MGHRA and YSYEKL. The TCR comes from a human donor in good health. The V gene is TRBV4-1, the J gene TRBJ2-1; 9 nucleotides agree with TRBD1. Sequencing input: T cells isolated from PBMCs. CDR3 loop: CASSRGQGTSNEQFF. As DNA, the CDR3 is TGCGCCAGCAGCCGGGGACAGGGAACATCCAATGAGCAGTTCTTC.